The clone carrying this T cell receptor (beta chain) was observed a few times. The sample originates from a study of patients and donors after allogeneic stem cell transplantation. CDR3 length: 14 residues. V was clipped by 4 bases and J by 4 bases, with 14 bases between them. Germline V lookup: CDR1 DFQATT, CDR2 SNEGSKA (reference sequence). Via MiXCR, TCRdb re-called the RT-PCR reads, giving one row per CDR3 protein. The sample contains 800,000 to 1,000,000 distinct CDR3 sequences, roughly 18% of which appear only once. The source is a human donor who was either an allogeneic HSCT recipient or a stem cell or donor lymphocyte infusion donor (not recorded which). It is not recorded whose cells these are; they may come from a transplant donor. Sequencing was done on a sample of blood, either unsorted or a sorted T cell fraction (not recorded which). The genes are TRBV20-1 and TRBJ2-1; the D gene is possibly TRBD1 (5 bases). CDR3 coding DNA: TGCAGTGCTACCGAGAAGGGGTATTACAATGAGCAGTTCTTC. Encoded protein: CSATEKGYYNEQFF.